The sequence of this T cell receptor (beta chain) was determined in a study of blood T cell repertoires in COVID-19. For the study at large: There were acute and convalescent COVID-19 samples, and they came from the United States, Italy and Spain. Sources were T cells, B-cell-depleted T cells, or PBMCs; the material itself was cDNA or gDNA.

CDR1 MRHNA and CDR2 SNTAGT come from the germline V gene. V was cut by 2 bases and J by 7 bases, with 12 bases left in between. There are 13 residues in the CDR3. Per the original methods: Estimation of nucleated cell counts was performed using reference gene primer amplification. TCRdb's copy holds only in-frame clones and misses some; the assay was immunoSEQ multiplex PCR. From that table come the V and J calls and clone size; the DNA was used to work out D and trimming. Of approximately 73,000 clones listed, 75% to 90% were seen once; the top ten hold around 10%. The chain links TRBV6-4 to TRBJ2-7, with D perhaps TRBD2 (5 bases). Sequenced input: peripheral blood. The sequence came from an older man with acute or convalescent COVID-19. The CDR3 loop reads CASSDQPSGEQYF. CDR3 bases: TGTGCCAGCAGTGACCAGCCATCGGGGGAGCAGTACTTC.